This TCR beta chain emerged from a study of T cell repertoires in cytomegalovirus infection. TCRdb reprocessed the reads with MiXCR, giving one entry per CDR3 protein. The sample carries some 170,000 distinct CDR3 sequences, roughly 17% recorded once. With 8 bases removed from V and 6 bases from J, the gap between germline ends came to 9 bases. In germline, CDR1 is SGHVS, CDR2 FNYEAQ. There are 11 residues in the CDR3. This clonotype originated in a human donor in good health (CMV status not recorded). Some clones in this sample may be carry-over from other donors' samples. The sample taken for sequencing was CD8+ T cells from PBMCs. The chain links TRBV7-6 to TRBJ2-3; no firm D call. The CDR3 nucleotides are TGTGCCAGCCGAATAAAGGATACGCAGTATTTT. The encoded protein is CASRIKDTQYF. Full variable domain (rest looked up from reference TRBV7-6 and TRBJ2-3): GAGVSQSPRYKVTKRGQDVALRCDPISGHVSLYWYRQALGQGPEFLTYFNYEAQQDKSGLPNDRFSAERPEGSISTLTIQRTEQRDSAMYRCASRIKDTQYFGPGTRLTVL.